This T cell receptor (beta chain) is from a study of spatial heterogeneity in lung cancer. As for the study in general: Every unique TCR and UMI combination, on average, appeared more than ten times in raw reads. General study points: There were more appearances of ubiquitous expanded tumor TCRs in blood at resection than at follow-up.

TCRdb recomputed calls from the 5' RACE reads with MiXCR, one row per CDR3 protein. There are 20,000 to 25,000 distinct CDR3 sequences in the sample; roughly 7% occur only once, and 14% lies in the top ten. Described time point: sample taken at primary tumor resection. The authors sequenced whole RNA from tumor, nontumor lung or frozen PBMC without sorting. The CDR3 spans 13 residues. Deletions cut 7 bases from V and 9 bases from J, with 16 bases between. Germline CDR1 SNHLY, CDR2 FYNNEI. This clonotype was detected only a few times. The target antigen is unknown. The rearrangement uses TRBV2 and TRBJ2-1, with D possibly being TRBD1 or TRBD2 (7 bases each). Here the sequenced sample was PBMCs, taken at surgery. The source is a male donor with early-stage non-small cell lung cancer. CDR3 amino acids: CASTPQGGSEQFF. The CDR3 DNA sequence: TGTGCCAGCACACCCCAGGGGGGGAGTGAGCAGTTCTTC.